This T cell receptor beta chain was found in a study of blood T cell repertoires in COVID-19. Study in general: Spain, Italy and the United States supplied samples that represented acute and convalescent COVID-19.

Original processing methods: Estimated nucleated cell counts came from reference gene primer amplification. The repertoire was sequenced with immunoSEQ multiplex PCR; TCRdb's copy has only in-frame clones and lacks some. Clonal size and the V and J genes are those of that table, whereas D and trimming came from the DNA. The repertoire has 120,000 or so clones, almost 70% of them found once; the top ten carry 2% to 2.5%. The CDR3 consists of 14 residues. Looked up from germline, CDR1 is MNHEY and CDR2 is SVGEGT. The junction had 5 bases not matched to a gene; V was cut back by 6 bases and J by 5 bases.

The rearrangement joins TRBV6-2 or TRBV6-3 to TRBJ2-3; TRBD1 matches at 10 bases. This receptor was taken from a woman aged 65 to 85 with acute or convalescent COVID-19. The sequenced material came from peripheral blood. The CDR3: CASSPGTGVDTQYF. For the CDR3, the DNA is TGTGCCAGCAGCCCCGGGACAGGGGTAGATACGCAGTATTTT.